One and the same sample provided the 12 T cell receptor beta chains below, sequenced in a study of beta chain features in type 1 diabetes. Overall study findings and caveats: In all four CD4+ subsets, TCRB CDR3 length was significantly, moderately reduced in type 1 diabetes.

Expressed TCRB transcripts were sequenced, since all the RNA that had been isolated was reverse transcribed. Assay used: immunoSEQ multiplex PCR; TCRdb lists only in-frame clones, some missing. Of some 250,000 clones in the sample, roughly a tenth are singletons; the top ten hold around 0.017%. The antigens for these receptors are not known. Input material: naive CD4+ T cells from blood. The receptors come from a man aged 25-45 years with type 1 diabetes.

In nucleotides, the CDR3 is TGTGCCAGCACCCGAAGTTGGCGGCTTAGGTATAATTCACCCCTCCACTTT. Its translation is CASTRSWRLRYNSPLHF. The genes are TRBV28 and TRBJ1-6, with D unclear. Per germline, CDR1 MDHEN and CDR2 SYDVKM. V was cut by 7 bases and J by 4 bases, with 20 bases left in between. This CDR3 comprises 17 residues.

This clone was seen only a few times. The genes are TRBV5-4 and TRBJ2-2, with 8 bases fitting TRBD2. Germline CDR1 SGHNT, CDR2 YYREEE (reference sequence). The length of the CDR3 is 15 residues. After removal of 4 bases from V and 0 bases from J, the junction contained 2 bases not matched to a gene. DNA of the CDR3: TGTGCCAGCAGCCGCGGGGGGCCGAACACCGGGGAGCTGTTTTTT. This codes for CASSRGGPNTGELFF.

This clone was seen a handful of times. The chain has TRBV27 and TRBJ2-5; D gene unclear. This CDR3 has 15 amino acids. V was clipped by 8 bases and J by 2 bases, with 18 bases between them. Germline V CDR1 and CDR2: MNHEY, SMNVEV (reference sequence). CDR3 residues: CASRRVRRSQETQYF. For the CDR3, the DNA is TGTGCCAGCCGACGGGTGCGGAGATCTCAAGAGACCCAGTACTTC.

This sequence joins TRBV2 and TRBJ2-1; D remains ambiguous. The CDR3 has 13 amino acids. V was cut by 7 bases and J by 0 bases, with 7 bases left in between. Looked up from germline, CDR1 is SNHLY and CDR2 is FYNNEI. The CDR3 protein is CASKASSYNEQFF. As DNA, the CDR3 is TGTGCCAGCAAAGCTAGCTCCTACAATGAGCAGTTCTTC.

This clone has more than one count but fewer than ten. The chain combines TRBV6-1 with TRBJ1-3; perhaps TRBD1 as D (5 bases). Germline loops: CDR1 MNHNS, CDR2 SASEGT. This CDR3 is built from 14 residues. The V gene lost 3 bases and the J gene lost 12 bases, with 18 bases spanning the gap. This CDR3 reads CASSDRARRGGIYF. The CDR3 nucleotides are TGTGCCAGCAGTGACCGGGCCCGGAGGGGCGGCATATATTTT.

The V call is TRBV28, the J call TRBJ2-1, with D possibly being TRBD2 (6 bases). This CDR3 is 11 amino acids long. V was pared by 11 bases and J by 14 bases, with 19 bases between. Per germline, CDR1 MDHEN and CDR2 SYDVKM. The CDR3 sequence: CASGAGRGKFF. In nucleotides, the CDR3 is TGTGCCTCGGGAGCGGGCCGAGGGAAGTTCTTC.

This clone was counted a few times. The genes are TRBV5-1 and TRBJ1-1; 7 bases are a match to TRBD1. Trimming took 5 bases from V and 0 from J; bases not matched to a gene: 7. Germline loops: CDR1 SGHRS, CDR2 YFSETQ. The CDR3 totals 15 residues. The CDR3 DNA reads TGCGCCAGCAGACAAGAGACAGGGCTGAACACTGAAGCTTTCTTT. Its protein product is CASRQETGLNTEAFF.

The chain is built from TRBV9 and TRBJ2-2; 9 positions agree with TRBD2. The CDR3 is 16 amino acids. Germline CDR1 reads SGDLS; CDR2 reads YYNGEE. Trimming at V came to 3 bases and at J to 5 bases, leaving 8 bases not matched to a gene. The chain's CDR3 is CASSDSVAGETGELFF. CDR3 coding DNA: TGTGCCAGCAGCGACAGCGTAGCGGGGGAAACCGGGGAGCTGTTTTTT.

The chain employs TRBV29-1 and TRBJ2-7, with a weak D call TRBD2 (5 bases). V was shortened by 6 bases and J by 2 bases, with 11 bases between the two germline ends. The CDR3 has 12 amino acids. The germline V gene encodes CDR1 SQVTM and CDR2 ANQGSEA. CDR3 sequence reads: CSVVTRTYEQYF. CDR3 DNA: TGCAGCGTCGTAACTAGAACCTACGAGCAGTACTTC.

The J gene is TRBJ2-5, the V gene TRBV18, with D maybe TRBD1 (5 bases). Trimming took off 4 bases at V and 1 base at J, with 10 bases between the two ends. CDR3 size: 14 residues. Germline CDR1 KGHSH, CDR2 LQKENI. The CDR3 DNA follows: TGTGCCAGCTCACGGAGACAGTCCCAAGAGACCCAGTACTTC. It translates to CASSRRQSQETQYF. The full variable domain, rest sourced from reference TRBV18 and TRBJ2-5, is NAGVMQNPRHLVRRRGQEARLRCSPMKGHSHVYWYRQLPEEGLKFMVYLQKENIIDESGMPKERFSAEFPKEGPSILRIQQVVRGDSAAYFCASSRRQSQETQYFGPGTRLLVL.

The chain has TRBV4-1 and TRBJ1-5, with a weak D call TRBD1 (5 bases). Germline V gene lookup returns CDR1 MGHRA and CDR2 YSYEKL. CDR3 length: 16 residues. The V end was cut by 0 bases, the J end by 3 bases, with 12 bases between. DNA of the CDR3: TGCGCCAGCAGCCAAGAGGGGGGGGTACACAATCAGCCCCAGCATTTT. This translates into CASSQEGGVHNQPQHF.

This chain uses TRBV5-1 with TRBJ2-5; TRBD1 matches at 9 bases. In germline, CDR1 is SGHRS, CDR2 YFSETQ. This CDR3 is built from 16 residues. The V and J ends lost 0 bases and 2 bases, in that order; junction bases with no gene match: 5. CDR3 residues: CASSLGPGTGQETQYF. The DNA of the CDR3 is TGCGCCAGCAGCTTGGGACCCGGGACAGGGCAAGAGACCCAGTACTTC. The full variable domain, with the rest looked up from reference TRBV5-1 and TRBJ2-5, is KAGVTQTPRYLIKTRGQQVTLSCSPISGHRSVSWYQQTPGQGLQFLFEYFSETQRNKGNFPGRFSGRQFSNSRSEMNVSTLELGDSALYLCASSLGPGTGQETQYFGPGTRLLVL.